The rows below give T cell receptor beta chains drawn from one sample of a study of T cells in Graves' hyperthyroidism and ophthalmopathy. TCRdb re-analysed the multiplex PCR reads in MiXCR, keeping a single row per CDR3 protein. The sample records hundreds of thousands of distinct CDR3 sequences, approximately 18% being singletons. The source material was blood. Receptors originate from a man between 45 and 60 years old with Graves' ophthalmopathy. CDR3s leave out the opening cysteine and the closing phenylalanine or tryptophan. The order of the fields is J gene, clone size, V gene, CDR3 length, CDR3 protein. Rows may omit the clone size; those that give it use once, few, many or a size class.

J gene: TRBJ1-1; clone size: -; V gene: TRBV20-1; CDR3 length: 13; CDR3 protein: SARPANIRNTEAF
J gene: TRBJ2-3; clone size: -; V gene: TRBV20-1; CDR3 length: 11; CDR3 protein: TLKGLNTDTQY
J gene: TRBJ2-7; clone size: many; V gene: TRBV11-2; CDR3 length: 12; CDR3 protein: ASSLVGGGSKQY
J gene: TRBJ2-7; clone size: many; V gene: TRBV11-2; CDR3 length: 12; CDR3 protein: ASSPVLGSYEQY
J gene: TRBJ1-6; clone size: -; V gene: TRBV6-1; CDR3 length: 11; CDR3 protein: ASLAGDNSPLH
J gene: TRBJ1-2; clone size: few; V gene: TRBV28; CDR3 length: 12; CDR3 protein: ASSRTQEYYGYT
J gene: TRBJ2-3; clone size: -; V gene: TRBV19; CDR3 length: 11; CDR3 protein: ASSIDQGATQY
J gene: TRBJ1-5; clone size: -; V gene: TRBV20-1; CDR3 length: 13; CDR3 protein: SARGETGRVQPQH
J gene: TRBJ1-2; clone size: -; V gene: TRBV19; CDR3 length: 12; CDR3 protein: ASSTTGRTYGYT
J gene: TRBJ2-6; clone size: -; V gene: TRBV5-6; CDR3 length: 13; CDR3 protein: ASSSPRAGANVLT
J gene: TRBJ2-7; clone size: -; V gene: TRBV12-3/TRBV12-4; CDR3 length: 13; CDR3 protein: ASSRGGTVNYEQY
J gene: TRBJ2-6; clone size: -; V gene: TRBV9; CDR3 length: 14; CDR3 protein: ASSVEGSAGANVLT
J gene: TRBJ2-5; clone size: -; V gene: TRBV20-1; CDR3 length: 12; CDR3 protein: SGTGGQGGESQY
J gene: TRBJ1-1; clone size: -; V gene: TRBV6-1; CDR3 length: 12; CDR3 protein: ASSQRSMDTEAF
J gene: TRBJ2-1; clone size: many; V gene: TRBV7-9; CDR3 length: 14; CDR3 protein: ASSSDRGSSYNEQF
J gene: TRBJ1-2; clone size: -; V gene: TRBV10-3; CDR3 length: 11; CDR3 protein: ALRAGDPYGYT
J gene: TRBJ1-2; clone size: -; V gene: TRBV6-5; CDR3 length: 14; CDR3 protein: ASSYPSTGTDYGYT
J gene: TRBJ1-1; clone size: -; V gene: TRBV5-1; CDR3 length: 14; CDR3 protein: ASSLSVAGMNTEAF
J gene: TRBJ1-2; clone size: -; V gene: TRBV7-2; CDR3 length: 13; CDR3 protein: ASSLGGISDYGYT
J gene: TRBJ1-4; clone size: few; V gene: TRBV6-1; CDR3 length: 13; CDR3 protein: ASSEVGATNEKLF
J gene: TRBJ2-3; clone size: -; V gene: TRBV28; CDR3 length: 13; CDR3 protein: ASSSPAGREDTQY
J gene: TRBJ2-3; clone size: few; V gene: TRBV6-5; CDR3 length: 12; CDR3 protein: ASTLTEITDTQY
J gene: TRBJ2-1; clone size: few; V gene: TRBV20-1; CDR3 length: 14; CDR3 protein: SAREQGWGPYNEQF
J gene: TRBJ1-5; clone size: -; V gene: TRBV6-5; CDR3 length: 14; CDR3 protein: ASSYSSQSSNQPQH